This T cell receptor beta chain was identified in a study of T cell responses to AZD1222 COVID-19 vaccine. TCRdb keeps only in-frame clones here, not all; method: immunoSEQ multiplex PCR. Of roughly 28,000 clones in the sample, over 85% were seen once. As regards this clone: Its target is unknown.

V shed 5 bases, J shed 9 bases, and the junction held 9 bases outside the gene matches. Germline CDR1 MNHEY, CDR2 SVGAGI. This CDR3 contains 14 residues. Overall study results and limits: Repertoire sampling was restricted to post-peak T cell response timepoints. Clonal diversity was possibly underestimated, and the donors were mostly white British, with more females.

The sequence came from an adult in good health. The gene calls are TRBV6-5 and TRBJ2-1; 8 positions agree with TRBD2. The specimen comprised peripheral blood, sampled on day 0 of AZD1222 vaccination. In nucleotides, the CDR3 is TGTGCCAGCAGTCCTTCGGGGGGGCCGGGTGAGCAGTTCTTC. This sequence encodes CASSPSGGPGEQFF.